This entry describes one T cell receptor (beta chain). No antigen is known for it. These data come from a study of response to subunit inactivated influenza vaccine. Regarding the study as a whole: Few new T cells, the authors suggested, are recruited by each seasonal influenza vaccination.

TCRdb ran MiXCR on the RT-PCR reads and lists one entry per CDR3 protein. The data hold 490,000 or so distinct CDR3 sequences, with roughly 8.2% observed a single time. Trimming took 3 bases from V and 2 from J, leaving 14 bases between them. This CDR3 is built from 14 residues. Germline V lookup: CDR1 DFQATT, CDR2 SNEGSKA (reference sequence). The chain couples TRBV20-1 to TRBJ2-7; TRBD1 might be the D (6 bases). This clonotype originated in a man aged 50 to 69 who received an inactivated influenza vaccine. The sequencing here drew on PBMCs from blood, taken roughly 24 months after vaccination. The CDR3 loop reads CSASRTVRPYEQYF. DNA of the CDR3: TGCAGTGCTAGCAGGACAGTAAGACCCTACGAGCAGTACTTC.